This is a list of T cell receptor beta chains from one sample in a study of identical twins. TCRdb processed the 5' RACE reads anew with MiXCR; each CDR3 protein has one entry. The data show about 210,000 distinct CDR3 sequences, with about a tenth seen just once and about 5% held by the top ten. Sequencing was done on a sample of memory (CD45RO+) T cells sorted from blood. The receptors come from a woman between 18 and 29 years old in good health. Both conserved end residues are part of each CDR3. The order of the fields is V gene, clone size, J gene, CDR3 protein. Rows give clone size only sometimes, using once, few, many, or a class for an expanded clone.

v_gene: TRBV7-8
abundance: few
j_gene: TRBJ2-7
CDR3aa: CASSLKREGLGEQYF

v_gene: TRBV29-1
abundance: NA
j_gene: TRBJ2-7
CDR3aa: CSAGQNEQYF

v_gene: TRBV12-3/TRBV12-4
abundance: many
j_gene: TRBJ1-6
CDR3aa: CASSFRGIGDNSPLHF

v_gene: TRBV20-1
abundance: few
j_gene: TRBJ1-6
CDR3aa: CSARRGTTNSPLHF

v_gene: TRBV12-5
abundance: few
j_gene: TRBJ2-5
CDR3aa: CASGPGTGGKTQYF

v_gene: TRBV20-1
abundance: many
j_gene: TRBJ2-3
CDR3aa: CSARELAGGVTQYF

v_gene: TRBV12-3/TRBV12-4
abundance: many
j_gene: TRBJ2-1
CDR3aa: CASSLSVDYRQFF

v_gene: TRBV5-1
abundance: few
j_gene: TRBJ2-7
CDR3aa: CASSLMTGRTTYEQYF

v_gene: TRBV11-1
abundance: many
j_gene: TRBJ2-2
CDR3aa: CASSQGFQTSGSTGELFF

v_gene: TRBV20-1
abundance: NA
j_gene: TRBJ2-5
CDR3aa: CSARTPGETQYF

v_gene: TRBV5-1
abundance: NA
j_gene: TRBJ2-3
CDR3aa: CASSFGGGPGTDTQYF

v_gene: TRBV18
abundance: NA
j_gene: TRBJ2-7
CDR3aa: CASSPTSLYEQYF

v_gene: TRBV3-1
abundance: NA
j_gene: TRBJ1-1
CDR3aa: CASSQEGTGKAFF

v_gene: TRBV11-2
abundance: few
j_gene: TRBJ2-6
CDR3aa: CASSLLGWVVAGGANVLTF

v_gene: TRBV9
abundance: NA
j_gene: TRBJ2-7
CDR3aa: CASSLGSVGAYEQYF

v_gene: TRBV20-1
abundance: many
j_gene: TRBJ2-2
CDR3aa: CSARRAGLTGELFF

v_gene: TRBV10-1
abundance: few
j_gene: TRBJ1-1
CDR3aa: CASSESGIRSAEAFF

v_gene: TRBV7-3
abundance: NA
j_gene: TRBJ2-1
CDR3aa: CASSLNRAEQFF

v_gene: TRBV29-1
abundance: few
j_gene: TRBJ1-2
CDR3aa: CSVVTGGAHGYTF

v_gene: TRBV18
abundance: NA
j_gene: TRBJ2-3
CDR3aa: CASSPEADTQYF

v_gene: TRBV6-2/TRBV6-3
abundance: few
j_gene: TRBJ2-5
CDR3aa: CAGGKAETQYF

v_gene: TRBV20-1
abundance: many
j_gene: TRBJ2-1
CDR3aa: CSVIQDPNEQFF

v_gene: TRBV2
abundance: NA
j_gene: TRBJ1-2
CDR3aa: CASRVQGFYGYTF

v_gene: TRBV6-1
abundance: few
j_gene: TRBJ2-5
CDR3aa: CASSGSGGAGQETQYF

v_gene: TRBV7-2
abundance: many
j_gene: TRBJ1-1
CDR3aa: CASGQLSGYTEAFF

v_gene: TRBV19
abundance: many
j_gene: TRBJ1-3
CDR3aa: CAVQLTGTSTGNTIYF

v_gene: TRBV6-5
abundance: NA
j_gene: TRBJ2-4
CDR3aa: CASSNRQGSNIQYF

v_gene: TRBV12-3/TRBV12-4
abundance: NA
j_gene: TRBJ2-7
CDR3aa: CASSRTSGSNEQYF

v_gene: TRBV27
abundance: NA
j_gene: TRBJ1-5
CDR3aa: CASSRDINQPQHF

v_gene: TRBV24-1
abundance: many
j_gene: TRBJ2-5
CDR3aa: CATSDSGGEGETQYF

v_gene: TRBV5-1
abundance: few
j_gene: TRBJ2-7
CDR3aa: CASRSSGTGGGYEQYF

v_gene: TRBV7-2
abundance: NA
j_gene: TRBJ2-2
CDR3aa: CASSLGWRNAGELFF

v_gene: TRBV20-1
abundance: once
j_gene: TRBJ2-5
CDR3aa: CSAEDRARQETQYF

v_gene: TRBV6-1
abundance: NA
j_gene: TRBJ2-7
CDR3aa: CASSVEAGVSYEQYF

v_gene: TRBV20-1
abundance: few
j_gene: TRBJ2-3
CDR3aa: CSARVATDTQYF

v_gene: TRBV20-1
abundance: NA
j_gene: TRBJ1-2
CDR3aa: CSASDSVIHGYTF

v_gene: TRBV13
abundance: few
j_gene: TRBJ2-1
CDR3aa: CASSLGPERGGRGEQFF

v_gene: TRBV27
abundance: NA
j_gene: TRBJ2-1
CDR3aa: CASTTDSYNEQFF

v_gene: TRBV20-1
abundance: many
j_gene: TRBJ2-3
CDR3aa: CSAEKWGRPTDTQYF

v_gene: TRBV5-1
abundance: many
j_gene: TRBJ1-2
CDR3aa: CASSLEAAYGYTF

v_gene: TRBV7-9
abundance: many
j_gene: TRBJ2-1
CDR3aa: CASSLQGGPANEQFF

v_gene: TRBV7-4
abundance: few
j_gene: TRBJ2-3
CDR3aa: CASSLNRTTDTQYF

v_gene: TRBV20-1
abundance: many
j_gene: TRBJ2-5
CDR3aa: CSARAARASGQETQYF

v_gene: TRBV4-3
abundance: NA
j_gene: TRBJ2-7
CDR3aa: CASSRERSYEQYF

v_gene: TRBV5-1
abundance: few
j_gene: TRBJ2-7
CDR3aa: CASSEGASYEQYF

v_gene: TRBV4-2
abundance: NA
j_gene: TRBJ2-2
CDR3aa: CASRSGTGGGGELFF

v_gene: TRBV5-1
abundance: many
j_gene: TRBJ2-1
CDR3aa: CASSLVSGGATEQFF